These 11 T cell receptor beta chains were sequenced from one sample in a study of CD8+CD57+ T cells in acquired aplastic anemia. Sequencing involved patients with CD8+CD57+ cell expansion previously shown by flow cytometry. The study profiled TCR beta VDJ and CDR3 using genomic DNA as template. In TCRdb, the reads were re-called with MiXCR into one record per CDR3 protein. Of approximately 180,000 distinct CDR3 sequences listed, roughly 60% were seen once; the top ten hold under 55%. The sample consisted of sorted CD4+, CD8+, or CD8+CD57+ T cells (not recorded which) from PBMCs. These receptors came from a human donor with aplastic anemia.

Here the CDR3 DNA reads TGTGCCAGCAGGGGACAGGGAGGTGTCGATACGCAGTATTTT. Translated, it gives CASRGQGGVDTQYF. The gene calls are TRBV7-6 and TRBJ2-3; 9 bases align to TRBD1. This CDR3 has 14 residues. Germline-derived CDR1 and CDR2 are SGHVS and FNYEAQ. With V trimmed by 6 bases and J by 6 bases, 7 bases remained unmatched.

J is TRBJ2-7 and V is TRBV5-1, with 11 bases aligning to TRBD1. Germline V gene data show CDR1 as SGHRS and CDR2 as YFSETQ. With V trimmed by 3 bases and J by 6 bases, 5 bases remained unmatched. This CDR3 contains 14 residues. This chain's CDR3 is CASSWGTGGGEQYF. CDR3 nucleotides: TGCGCCAGCAGCTGGGGGACAGGGGGTGGCGAGCAGTACTTC. Full variable domain (outside the CDR3, taken from reference TRBV5-1 and TRBJ2-7): KAGVTQTPRYLIKTRGQQVTLSCSPISGHRSVSWYQQTPGQGLQFLFEYFSETQRNKGNFPGRFSGRQFSNSRSEMNVSTLELGDSALYLCASSWGTGGGEQYFGPGTRLTVT.

V is TRBV7-9 and J is TRBJ2-7; TRBD2 matches 8 bases. V dropped 5 bases and J dropped 3; count of bases not matched to a gene: 3. The CDR3 spans 13 residues. The germline gives CDR1 SEHNR, CDR2 FQNEAQ (reference sequence). CDR3 DNA sequence: TGTGCCAGCAGCCAACTAGCGGTCTACGAGCAGTACTTC. Its translation: CASSQLAVYEQYF.

The chain has TRBV7-2 and TRBJ2-1, with TRBD2 matching 7 bases. The CDR3 runs to 11 residues. J lost 7 bases, V lost 7 bases, and 1 base had no gene match. CDR1 and CDR2 (germline): SGHTA, FQGNSA. CDR3 sequence reads: CASKLANEQFF. The CDR3 DNA follows: TGTGCCAGCAAACTAGCGAATGAGCAGTTCTTC.

To note about this clonotype: An end of the junction does not agree with germline; a read error may underlie this. The chain couples TRBV10-3 to TRBJ1-1; 8 positions agree with TRBD1. Per germline, CDR1 ENHRY and CDR2 SYGVKD. The CDR3 consists of 13 residues. CDR3 amino acids: CASSDRGETEAFF. The CDR3 DNA reads TGTGCCAGCAGTGACAGGGGAGAGACTGAAGCTTTCTTT.

This clonotype was observed a few times. V gene TRBV2 combines with J gene TRBJ2-7; the D gene could be TRBD1 or TRBD2 (5 bases each). V was pared by 7 bases and J by 7 bases, with 17 bases between. CDR1 is SNHLY, CDR2 FYNNEI, per germline. The length of the CDR3 is 13 residues. The CDR3, as DNA: TGTGCCAGCACCCTGCAGGGAGTGGGGGAGCAGTACTTC. Residues: CASTLQGVGEQYF.

The V call is TRBV18, the J call TRBJ2-1; 7 positions agree with TRBD1. The CDR3 consists of 14 residues. Germline V CDR1 and CDR2: KGHSH, LQKENI. Losses at the gene ends were 1 base for V and 4 bases for J; bases not matched to a gene: 1. CDR3 residues: CASSPLGQYNEQFF. Here the CDR3 DNA reads TGTGCCAGCTCACCACTGGGACAGTACAATGAGCAGTTCTTC.

The rearrangement links TRBV20-1 to TRBJ1-1; no firm D call. V lost 1 base and J lost 3, with 15 bases in between. Germline lookup yields CDR1 DFQATT and CDR2 SNEGSKA (reference sequence). The CDR3 consists of 15 residues. Written as DNA, the CDR3 is TGCAGTGCTAGAGCGGTATTGGACGGGGACACTGAAGCTTTCTTT. The encoded protein is CSARAVLDGDTEAFF.

The CDR3 sequence is CASSYYGTGVATNEKLFF. The DNA of the CDR3 is TGTGCCAGCAGCTACTATGGGACAGGGGTTGCAACTAATGAAAAACTGTTTTTT. The chain recombines TRBV5-5 with TRBJ1-4; TRBD1 matches at 10 bases. The CDR3 has 18 amino acids. CDR1 and CDR2 from the germline V gene are SGHKS and YYEKEE (reference sequence). Trimming removed 3 bases from V and 0 bases from J; junction bases left unmatched: 8.

The DNA for the CDR3 is TGTGCCAGCAGCGCCTCGCCAGGGGGTTCCCTTAGTGGGGCCAACGTCCTGACTTTC. This codes for CASSASPGGSLSGANVLTF. The V gene is TRBV9, the J gene TRBJ2-6; 7 bases match TRBD1. J was trimmed by 3 bases and V by 3 bases; bases with no gene match: 15. The CDR3 sequence is 19 residues long. Germline-derived CDR1 and CDR2 are SGDLS and YYNGEE.

The chain carries TRBV7-6 and TRBJ2-2; D may be TRBD2 (6 bases). With 2 bases removed from V and 0 bases from J, the gap between germline ends came to 10 bases. This CDR3 has 16 amino acids. Per germline, CDR1 SGHVS and CDR2 FNYEAQ. CDR3 sequence reads: CASSLQRAANTGELFF. Written as DNA, the CDR3 is TGTGCCAGCAGCTTACAGCGGGCTGCGAACACCGGGGAGCTGTTTTTT.